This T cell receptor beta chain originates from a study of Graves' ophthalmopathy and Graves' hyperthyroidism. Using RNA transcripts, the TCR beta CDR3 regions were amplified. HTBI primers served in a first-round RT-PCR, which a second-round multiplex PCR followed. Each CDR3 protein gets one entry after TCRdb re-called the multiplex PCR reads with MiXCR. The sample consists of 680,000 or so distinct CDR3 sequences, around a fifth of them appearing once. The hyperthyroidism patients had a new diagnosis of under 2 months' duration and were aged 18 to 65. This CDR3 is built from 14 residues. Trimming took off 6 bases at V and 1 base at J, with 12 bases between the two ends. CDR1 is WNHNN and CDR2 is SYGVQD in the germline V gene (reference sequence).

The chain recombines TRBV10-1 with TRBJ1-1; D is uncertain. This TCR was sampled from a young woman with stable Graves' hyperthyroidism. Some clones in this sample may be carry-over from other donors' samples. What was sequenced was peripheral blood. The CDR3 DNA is TGCGCCAGCAGCGCAGACCGGTGGAACACTGAAGCTTTCTTT. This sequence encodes CASSADRWNTEAFF.